This entry concerns a single T cell receptor (beta chain). Its specificity is unknown. The data were taken from a study of identifying expanded T cells in peripheral blood. Regarding the study as a whole: Across healthy donors, higher total template counts meant significantly greater roughly two-week count variance. About 1.2 clones differed between technical replicates, versus about 16 and 19 over time.

Profiling relied on immunoSEQ multiplex PCR, and the TCRdb table lists in-frame clones only, not all of them. Counted here are some 76,000 clones, roughly nine tenths occurring once; the ten biggest clones make up about 3.3%. Germline CDR1 and CDR2: LGHNA and YNFKEQ. This CDR3 region has 19 residues. Trimming left V 0 bases short and J 2 bases short, with 21 bases between. The sample taken for sequencing was blood. This TCR was sampled from a person aged 18 to 75 in good health. The V and J genes are TRBV4-2 and TRBJ2-3, with D possibly matching TRBD2 (5 bases). The CDR3 here is CASSQEYVPSTGNTDTQYF. The CDR3 nucleotides are TGTGCCAGCAGCCAAGAATACGTCCCCTCTACGGGAAACACAGATACGCAGTATTTT.